The present TCR beta chain was sequenced within a study of blood T cell repertoires in COVID-19. Looking at the study overall: T cells, B-cell-depleted T cells, or PBMCs provided the cDNA or gDNA that served as material.

This CDR3 contains 17 residues. In germline, CDR1 is SQVTM, CDR2 ANQGSEA. Trimming cost V 0 bases and J 2 bases; bases outside gene matches: 12. Researchers sorted participants into cohorts using their self-reported clinical history. Among Cohort 3 donors, those recovered had two negative PCRs, clearance, or symptom resolution. Produced via immunoSEQ multiplex PCR; TCRdb's table is partial and in-frame only. This table holds 190,000 or so clones, 80% to 90% found once. The gene calls are TRBV29-1 and TRBJ1-2; the match to TRBD1 covers 7 bases. The sample taken for sequencing was PBMCs or T cells enriched from blood (not recorded which). This sequence was found in a man aged 40-50 years who had recovered from COVID-19. Here the CDR3 DNA reads TGCAGCGTTGAAGACGGGAACAGGGGACGCGGCAACTATGGCTACACCTTC. Translated, it gives CSVEDGNRGRGNYGYTF.